This entry lists 7 T cell receptor beta chains sequenced from one sample in a study of cytomegalovirus exposure and HLA in healthy donors. 60 Vbeta and 13 Jbeta primers were used in PCR. Clones were read by immunoSEQ multiplex PCR, and TCRdb kept only the in-frame ones, dropping some. The sample has approximately 130,000 clones; just under 90% are singletons. The sequencing input was PBMCs. These receptor sequences come from a woman under 40 in good health and CMV-seronegative.

The J gene is TRBJ2-2, the V gene TRBV6-6; 9 nucleotides match TRBD1. This CDR3 comprises 16 residues. Per germline, CDR1 MNHNY and CDR2 SVGAGI (reference sequence). Germline trimming cut 0 bases from V and 1 base from J; bases unmatched to any gene: 0. The CDR3 spells CASSYSDRGNTGELFF. As DNA, the CDR3 is TGTGCCAGCAGTTACTCGGACAGGGGGAACACCGGGGAGCTGTTTTTT.

This chain connects TRBV5-6 to TRBJ1-5; TRBD1 aligns across 8 bases. The CDR3 runs to 16 residues. V lost 4 bases to trimming and J lost 6 bases; unmatched junction nucleotides: 12. Germline V gives CDR1 SGHDT, CDR2 YYEEEE. The CDR3 here is CASSQRQGPGFQPQHF. The CDR3 coding sequence is TGTGCCAGCAGCCAACGACAGGGGCCGGGATTTCAGCCCCAGCATTTT.

This sequence joins TRBV7-2 and TRBJ2-1; D possibly corresponds to TRBD2 (7 bases). The CDR3 covers 16 residues. V was cut by 1 base and J by 9 bases, with 19 bases left in between. Germline V lookup: CDR1 SGHTA, CDR2 FQGNSA. The chain's CDR3 is CASSLVNHREGGEQFF. The CDR3 DNA reads TGTGCCAGCAGCTTAGTCAATCACAGGGAGGGTGGTGAGCAGTTCTTC.

V gene TRBV7-9 combines with J gene TRBJ1-5; D perhaps matches TRBD1 (5 bases). CDR1 and CDR2 (germline): SEHNR, FQNEAQ (reference sequence). Trimming took 7 bases from V and 0 from J, leaving 10 bases between them. CDR3 length equals 14 residues. This chain's CDR3 is CASTGGDSNQPQHF. The CDR3 DNA reads as TGTGCCAGCACGGGGGGGGATAGCAATCAGCCCCAGCATTTT.

V gene TRBV5-4 combines with J gene TRBJ1-5, with D unclear. The V gene's germline CDR1 is SGHNT and CDR2 YYREEE (reference sequence). The CDR3 has 15 amino acids. Trimming removed 4 bases from V and 0 bases from J, with 11 bases in between. The CDR3 coding sequence is TGTGCCAGCAGCCGCCGGACTTATAGCAATCAGCCCCAGCATTTT. Translated, it gives CASSRRTYSNQPQHF.

The chain links TRBV7-3 to TRBJ2-2, with 10 bases matching TRBD1. Trimming removed 0 bases from V and 5 bases from J; junction bases left unmatched: 3. Germline assignment: CDR1 SGHTA and CDR2 FQGTGA. The CDR3 covers 16 residues. The CDR3 DNA reads TGTGCCAGCAGCTTAACCGGACAGGGGGGTACCGGGGAGCTGTTTTTT. It is translated as CASSLTGQGGTGELFF. The full variable domain, its missing parts supplied by reference TRBV7-3 and TRBJ2-2, is GAGVSQTPSNKVTEKGKYVELRCDPISGHTALYWYRQSLGQGPEFLIYFQGTGAADDSGLPNDRFFAVRPEGSVSTLKIQRTERGDSAVYLCASSLTGQGGTGELFFGEGSRLTVL.

The chain joins TRBV5-6 to TRBJ2-1; TRBD2 matches at 7 bases. CDR1 and CDR2 (germline): SGHDT, YYEEEE. The CDR3 length is 17 residues. Trimming took 3 bases from V and 0 from J; bases not matched to a gene: 9. CDR3 DNA sequence: TGTGCCAGCAGCTCGGGTTTGCGGGAGAGCTCCTACAATGAGCAGTTCTTC. Encoded protein: CASSSGLRESSYNEQFF.